This T cell receptor beta chain was identified in a study of cytomegalovirus exposure and HLA in healthy donors (dated by TCRdb to the late 2010s). Background for the entire study: An earlier analysis of approximately 640 of the donors reported approximately 300 Gb of sequence data and some 100 million unique TCR beta sequences from 190 million or so T cells. Donor age, sex, ethnicity and CMV serostatus were compiled alongside the repertoire data. The study aimed to test whether cataloging public T cell receptors could reveal signatures of past pathogen exposure. In a later genetic analysis, genome-wide SNP genotypes for about three fifths of the roughly 670 donors were used, and that subset was treated as a discovery cohort. On average, 235,054 unique TCR beta nucleotide sequences were sequenced per donor among more than 350 genotyped donors of the cohort, with around 19% of those sequences being non-productive. Every discovery cohort repertoire had been produced on one sequencing platform. Of the approximately 400 genotyped donors, 75% to 85% were placed in the genetic ancestry cluster associated with self-reported Caucasian donors. In addition to the first cohort of approximately 670 subjects, a separate validation cohort of 100 to 150 different subjects was used. About five DR-DQ haplotypes were treated as single units for association and clustering because of strong linkage in the cohort. Typing coverage varied by locus: about 620-640 donors for A, B, C, DRB1 and DQB1; under 550 for DQA1; approximately 610 for DPA1; some 470 for DPB1. An earlier analysis of around 640 of the donors used high-throughput TCR beta sequencing to judge whether each TCR beta V gene segment behaved as functional or pseudogenic. Approximately 310 gigabases of sequencing data and 80 million or so unique TCR sequences were included in an early release covering 550 to 650 HLA-typed donors. In a later analysis, previously published TCR beta repertoires from 670 or so donors were re-analyzed and high-resolution HLA genotyping was added so that TCR occurrence patterns could be studied. Class I and class II HLA loci were covered by the typing at four-digit resolution. The study profiled the T cell repertoires of under 850 subjects by immunosequencing and related them to cytomegalovirus serostatus. The later analysis used no new phenotypic data to find candidate immune exposures, relying instead on TCR beta sequences and their occurrence across donors. To predict cytomegalovirus infection status, the study combined high-throughput TCR immunosequencing, statistical association of individual TCRs with disease status, and machine learning. Study-level results and caveats: The only immune exposure information available for the cohort was CMV serostatus. It was suggested by the authors that the approach could potentially be generalized to other disease states and immunological phenotypes. A total of some 180 TCR beta chains were listed by the study as associated with cytomegalovirus. According to a later analysis, most CMV-associated TCR beta chains appeared to be HLA-restricted, and the HLA associations seemed to be driven largely by CMV exposure. A group of highly shared sequence variants was considered likely to be a technical artifact of the sequencing pipeline. A later genetic analysis associated a missense DCLRE1C variant with V-gene and J-gene trimming of TCR beta chains, and an independent cohort replicated the association. A further reported finding was that TCR beta sequences accurately predicted the HLA-A and HLA-B alleles for most subjects in the first cohort. A later analysis associated 16,951 TCR beta sequences with specific HLA alleles at a false discovery rate of 0.05. Correlated functional status among segregating V segments might reflect linkage disequilibrium, but an unknown experimental factor could not be ruled out. In a later analysis, the rate of TCR association differed among HLA loci, with DRB1 alleles having the most associated TCRs and HLA-C alleles having the fewest. When HLA alleles, especially DR and DQ, strongly co-occurred, attributing TCR associations to individual alleles was difficult. A later analysis reported that several top co-occurrence clusters appeared linked to parvovirus B19, influenza, CMV and Epstein-Barr virus. In vitro tests confirmed that a few of the cytomegalovirus-associated TCR beta chains recognize cytomegalovirus antigens. In a later genetic analysis, fewer N-insertions in productive TCRs were reported among donors in an Asian-associated ancestry cluster than the approximately 670-donor mean. Broadly in line with IMGT annotations, most TCR beta V segments showed up in productive rearrangements about 87% or about 30% of the time in an earlier analysis of around 600 of the donors. Some 15 rarely observed V segments, including chromosome 9 orphons, were excluded from the earlier analysis of some 590 of the donors because counts were too low. The classifier was reported to diagnose cytomegalovirus status with high specificity and sensitivity in both the original and validation cohorts. The cohort was sequenced for TCR beta chains only, and without alpha or paired-chain data the features that could be detected were limited. Sequencing depth was assumed to be roughly uniform across donors in the presence/absence analyses, though that assumption may not hold. Most TCR sequences were observed very rarely across donors, whereas some public TCRs were present in many individuals. HLA typing was unavailable for some donors at each locus, so association tests used only the typed subset. In a later analysis, HLA-associated TCR beta chains showed more clonal expansion and lower generation probabilities than non-associated chains that were equally common. Because the 87-base-pair reads could not distinguish some IMGT-functional V segments, including TRBV6-2 and TRBV6-3, those segments were excluded.

Library generation was performed with the immunoSEQ multiplex PCR assay. The multiplex PCR relied on a mix of 60 forward primers for TCR Vbeta segments and 13 reverse primers for TCR Jbeta segments. Amplification of the CDR3 region of rearranged TCR beta genes was performed with a multiplex PCR assay on genomic DNA. On the Illumina HiSeq System, the amplified TCR beta libraries were sequenced as 87-base-pair reads. From the authors' description of their analysis: Across the 670 or so repertoires, a later analysis counted some 81 million unique TCR beta chains, 9.5 million to 13 million of which were shared by at least two donors. Raw reads were error-corrected and collapsed into unique sequences by a nearest-neighbor algorithm in which closely related sequences were merged to remove PCR and sequencing errors. CDR3 sequences were aligned to IMGT reference sequences to assign V, D and J gene segments. For a sequence to be retained, at least a six-nucleotide match to both a V gene segment and a J gene segment was required. Rearrangements were classified as productive when the CDR3 lacked stop codons and remained in frame with V and J, and all other rearrangements were classified as non-productive. Following IMGT convention, CDR3 was defined as the stretch from the second conserved V-encoded cysteine to the conserved J-encoded phenylalanine. In an earlier analysis of more than 550 of the donors, sequences lacking an unambiguous match to a single V gene segment were excluded. An earlier analysis of 500 to 600 of the donors classified V segments as functional when productive rearrangements were above 56.7% and as segregating when the standard deviation between donors was above 5%. A statistical classification framework was built for diagnosing cytomegalovirus status from the catalog of TCR beta chain sequences. V and J gene assignment, in a later analysis, came from comparing TCR nucleotide sequences with IMGT/GENE-DB human TR gene sequences. Using the TCRdist pipeline, a later analysis assigned CDR3 sequences along with most-parsimonious VDJ recombination scenarios. In a later analysis, every TCR beta chain was defined by the combination of its CDR3 amino acid sequence and its V-gene family, and reads without a unique V-gene family were dropped. A later analysis removed 450 to 600 highly shared, low-generation-probability nucleotide sequences to deal with suspected cross-contamination and a sequencing artifact. For each public chain, a later analysis derived a clonal expansion index from normalized ranks of inferred template counts within each repertoire. In a later analysis, generation probabilities were computed using a VDJ recombination model fitted to out-of-frame rearrangements, and the results were checked against IGoR. Hypergeometric tests were used in a later analysis to score TCR-TCR, TCR-HLA and TCR-CMV co-occurrence, with a repertoire-size bias correction applied to the TCR pairs. False discovery rates were estimated in a later analysis by permuting HLA or CMV assignments 20 times. In a later analysis, co-occurring TCRs were grouped using DBSCAN, and TCRdist sequence similarity was added for clustering within HLA-allele-positive subsets. For co-occurrence clustering, repertoires with fewer than 30,000 or more than 120,000 public chains were excluded, along with 4 to 6 repertoires with anomalous nucleotide sharing. TCRdb re-hosts the immuneACCESS table, in-frame sequences only. Its copies lack some clones; in the studies checked, an unresolved V gene accounts for under half of them, and the cause for the rest is not known. That table furnishes V, J and clone size, whereas the DNA furnished D and trimming. The sample contains about 88,000 clones, 65% to 80% of them found a single time. The ten largest clones take up 16% of the sample.

The cohort comprised some 700 healthy bone marrow donors. All cohort members were sampled while nominally healthy, although unrecorded immune exposures were likely present. The donor was CMV seropositive and belonged to the group of about 290 seropositive cohort members. A peripheral blood sample was provided by each donor, and peripheral blood mononuclear cells were used for TCR beta sequencing. The Qiagen DNeasy Blood Extraction Kit was used to extract genomic DNA from the blood cell samples. CDR1 SGHVS and CDR2 FQNEAQ were looked up in the germline V gene. At the junction V is shortened by 2 bases and J by 0 bases, with 13 bases in between. The CDR3 starts with the cysteine, ends with the phenylalanine, and has 16 residues. Only the CDR3 portion is preserved as DNA: 48 bases, with reading frame beginning at the first base. As for this clone: Its binding antigen is unknown. Base qualities are not provided; no much larger clone lies one nucleotide away.

The sequencing sample was made of PBMCs. Rearrangement joined TRBV7-8 to TRBJ1-1; the D gene is possibly TRBD1, with 6 bases matching. The TCR originated in a young woman in good health and CMV-seropositive. The CDR3 corresponds to CASSLQQGIMNTEAFF. Here is the DNA: TGTGCCAGCAGCTTACAACAGGGAATAATGAACACTGAAGCTTTCTTT.